A single sample gave rise to the 15 T cell receptor beta chains below, sequenced in a study of cytomegalovirus exposure and HLA in healthy donors. The PCR contained 60 Vbeta and 13 Jbeta primers. Clones were read by immunoSEQ multiplex PCR, and TCRdb kept only the in-frame ones, dropping some. This table has 150,000 or so clones, around 83% appearing once. The sequencing sample was made of PBMCs. These TCRs come from a man between 45 and 60 years old in good health and CMV-seropositive.

This sequence joins TRBV7-2 and TRBJ1-1; D is uncertain. The V gene lost 6 bases and the J gene lost 8 bases, with 13 bases spanning the gap. This CDR3 region has 12 residues. Germline V lookup: CDR1 SGHTA, CDR2 FQGNSA. In nucleotides, the CDR3 is TGTGCCAGCAGGCCGCGGGGAGTGGAAGCTTTCTTT. Translating gives CASRPRGVEAFF. Full variable domain (rest looked up from reference TRBV7-2 and TRBJ1-1): GAGVSQSPSNKVTEKGKDVELRCDPISGHTALYWYRQSLGQGLEFLIYFQGNSAPDKSGLPSDRFSAERTGGSVSTLTIQRTQQEDSAVYLCASRPRGVEAFFGQGTRLTVV.

The J gene is TRBJ1-4, the V gene TRBV5-1, with 8 positions matching TRBD1. The J segment lost 8 bases and the V segment lost 2 bases, leaving 17 bases of the junction unmatched. The CDR3 covers 18 residues. The germline gives CDR1 SGHRS, CDR2 YFSETQ. The DNA for the CDR3 is TGCGCCAGCAGCTTTATTCCCGGGACAGGAACCATAGGGGAAAAACTGTTTTTT. Residues: CASSFIPGTGTIGEKLFF.

The chain uses TRBV6-1 and TRBJ1-6, with D possibly being TRBD1 (5 bases). CDR3 length: 14 residues. In germline, CDR1 is MNHNS, CDR2 SASEGT. V lost 4 bases and J lost 7, with 11 bases in between. CDR3 nucleotides: TGTGCCAGCAGTGCAGACAGCGGGAATTCACCCCTCCACTTT. Translating gives CASSADSGNSPLHF.

The chain has TRBV13 and TRBJ2-6, with 11 bases lining up with TRBD2. Germline CDR1 reads PRHDT; CDR2 reads FYEKMQ (reference sequence). V lost 5 bases and J lost 4; bases outside the gene matches: 16. This CDR3 region has 20 residues. In DNA, the CDR3 is TGTGCCAGCAGCCCAGCCCTCCTACTAGCGGGAGCTACCGGGGCCAACGTCCTGACTTTC. Amino acids: CASSPALLLAGATGANVLTF.

This clone was seen a single time. This chain uses TRBV29-1 with TRBJ2-7; a possible D gene is TRBD1 (5 bases). The V gene's germline CDR1 is SQVTM and CDR2 ANQGSEA. The CDR3 sequence is 12 residues long. Trimming cost V 4 bases and J 5 bases, with 12 bases left between them. The CDR3 nucleotides read TGCAGCGTTGTCGCAGGGCTCCACGAGCAGTACTTC. This encodes CSVVAGLHEQYF.

The chain employs TRBV28 and TRBJ1-4, with D possibly being TRBD1 (5 bases). Trimming cost V 7 bases and J 3 bases, with 18 bases left between them. From germline, CDR1 is MDHEN and CDR2 SYDVKM. This CDR3 spans 16 amino acids. For the CDR3, the DNA is TGTGCCAGCACCCTCTCGCAGACAGCCTCTAATGAAAAACTGTTTTTT. Translating gives CASTLSQTASNEKLFF.

The chain combines TRBV29-1 with TRBJ1-6; maybe TRBD1 (6 bases). V was cut by 7 bases and J by 7 bases, with 17 bases left in between. CDR1 is SQVTM and CDR2 is ANQGSEA in the germline V gene. This CDR3 comprises 14 residues. CDR3 DNA sequence: TGCAGCGCCCGAACAGGGACTACGAATTCACCCCTCCACTTT. Translation gives CSARTGTTNSPLHF.

The chain carries TRBV7-9 and TRBJ1-6; no firm D call. CDR1 is SEHNR, CDR2 FQNEAQ, per germline (reference sequence). The CDR3 has 18 residues. Between the trimmed V and J ends, which lost 3 bases and 7 bases, there was a span of 22 bases. CDR3 region: CASSFGYGEFRGNSPLHF. The CDR3, as DNA: TGTGCCAGCAGCTTTGGTTACGGGGAATTTCGTGGGAATTCACCCCTCCACTTT.

The V and J genes are TRBV4-3 and TRBJ1-4; D might be TRBD1 (6 bases). The CDR3 runs to 18 residues. Between the trimmed V and J ends, which lost 0 bases and 3 bases, there was a span of 17 bases. CDR1 and CDR2 (germline): LGHNA, YSLEER. The CDR3 nucleotides are TGCGCCAGCAGCCAAGATCTCGGGGGGCGCGGAGCTAATGAAAAACTGTTTTTT. Amino acid sequence: CASSQDLGGRGANEKLFF.

This chain joins TRBV11-2 and TRBJ2-7, with 10 positions matching TRBD2. Germline V gene lookup returns CDR1 SGHAT and CDR2 FQNNGV. Trimming at V came to 1 base and at J to 3 bases, leaving 3 bases not matched to a gene. The CDR3 extends over 15 amino acids. The CDR3 sequence: CASSLGSGRGYEQYF. The CDR3 DNA is TGTGCCAGCAGCTTAGGGAGCGGGAGGGGCTACGAGCAGTACTTC.

V and J are TRBV5-6 and TRBJ1-5; D is undetermined. CDR3 length equals 13 residues. Germline V gives CDR1 SGHDT, CDR2 YYEEEE. V lost 0 bases and J lost 5, with 6 bases in between. This CDR3 reads CASSLGTHQPQHF. The CDR3 DNA reads TGTGCCAGCAGCTTGGGAACACATCAGCCCCAGCATTTT.

This clone was counted a few times. V and J are TRBV7-3 and TRBJ1-1; a possible D gene is TRBD1 (6 bases). Trimming cost V 1 base and J 6 bases, with 9 bases left between them. This CDR3 region has 13 residues. In germline, CDR1 is SGHTA, CDR2 FQGTGA. For the CDR3, the DNA is TGTGCCAGCAGCTTAATACAGGGTGCTGAAGCTTTCTTT. It specifies CASSLIQGAEAFF. Drawing the rest from reference TRBV7-3 and TRBJ1-1, the complete variable domain is GAGVSQTPSNKVTEKGKYVELRCDPISGHTALYWYRQSLGQGPEFLIYFQGTGAADDSGLPNDRFFAVRPEGSVSTLKIQRTERGDSAVYLCASSLIQGAEAFFGQGTRLTVV.

The V gene is TRBV15, the J gene TRBJ1-6, with a possible D match to TRBD1 (6 bases). The CDR3 runs to 16 residues. V lost 0 bases to trimming and J lost 7 bases, with 13 bases between them. CDR1 is LNHNV, CDR2 YYDKDF, per germline (reference sequence). The DNA of the CDR3 is TGTGCCACCAGCAGAGATCAGGGGACGGCGAATTCACCCCTCCACTTT. Translating it yields CATSRDQGTANSPLHF. The whole variable domain, filled in from reference TRBV15 and TRBJ1-6, reads DAMVIQNPRYQVTQFGKPVTLSCSQTLNHNVMYWYQQKSSQAPKLLFHYYDKDFNNEADTPDNFQSRRPNTSFCFLDIRSPGLGDTAMYLCATSRDQGTANSPLHFGNGTRLTVT.

The V gene is TRBV7-8, the J gene TRBJ2-5; D unclear. The J call may be mistaken, given a closer DNA end match to TRBJ2-7. This CDR3 is built from 11 residues. In germline, CDR1 is SGHVS, CDR2 FQNEAQ. The CDR3 DNA follows: TGTGCCAGCAGCTTAATCCTCGAGCAGTACTTC. It translates to CASSLILEQYF.

The CDR3, as DNA: TGTGCCAGTAGGGCGCGACAAGGAGATACGCAGTATTTT. Encoded protein: CASRARQGDTQYF. The V call is TRBV19, the J call TRBJ2-3; D call uncertain. The CDR3 is 13 amino acids. V was pared by 6 bases and J by 5 bases, with 12 bases between. Germline lookup yields CDR1 LNHDA and CDR2 SQIVND (reference sequence).